A selection of T cell receptor beta chains follows, all from one sample in a study of shared clonotypes between healthy human individuals. Profiling relied on immunoSEQ multiplex PCR, and the TCRdb table lists in-frame clones only, not all of them. The data show about 960,000 clones, with more than 75% seen just once and over 1.3% held by the top ten. Material for sequencing was memory CD4+ T cells sorted from blood. The receptor source for this set is a man younger than 35 in good health. Both conserved end residues are part of each CDR3. A D gene is named only where the DNA matches it firmly.

d_call: NA
j_call: TRBJ2-1
v_call: TRBV7-9
cdr3_aa: CASSPTSTGANEQFF

d_call: NA
j_call: TRBJ2-1
v_call: TRBV6-6
cdr3_aa: CASSYGAPGYNEQFF

d_call: NA
j_call: TRBJ1-2
v_call: TRBV4-3
cdr3_aa: CASSQDRGYGYTF

d_call: NA
j_call: TRBJ1-2
v_call: TRBV29-1
cdr3_aa: CSVAGLYGYTF

d_call: NA
j_call: TRBJ2-2
v_call: TRBV6-5
cdr3_aa: CASSDTNTGELFF

d_call: NA
j_call: TRBJ1-2
v_call: TRBV7-2
cdr3_aa: CASSLVFGYTF

d_call: NA
j_call: TRBJ2-7
v_call: TRBV11-2
cdr3_aa: CASSSGPDNEQYF

d_call: TRBD1
j_call: TRBJ1-4
v_call: TRBV27
cdr3_aa: CASSSGGGMHEKLFF

d_call: TRBD2
j_call: TRBJ2-1
v_call: TRBV10-3
cdr3_aa: CAINPGGASYNEQFF

d_call: TRBD2
j_call: TRBJ2-1
v_call: TRBV7-9
cdr3_aa: CASSFDPSAGFNEQFF

d_call: NA
j_call: TRBJ2-5
v_call: TRBV30
cdr3_aa: CAWSHVNVETQYF

d_call: NA
j_call: TRBJ2-2
v_call: TRBV7-2
cdr3_aa: CASSLFVNTGELFF

d_call: NA
j_call: TRBJ1-4
v_call: TRBV6-1
cdr3_aa: CASATYPSMEKLFF

d_call: TRBD1
j_call: TRBJ1-5
v_call: TRBV7-9
cdr3_aa: CASSSDRGDQPQHF

d_call: NA
j_call: TRBJ2-7
v_call: TRBV2
cdr3_aa: CASSRQYEQYF

d_call: TRBD1
j_call: TRBJ2-7
v_call: TRBV27
cdr3_aa: CASRLGGQGFYEQYF

d_call: NA
j_call: TRBJ2-1
v_call: TRBV6-4
cdr3_aa: CASSGNRSEQFF

d_call: NA
j_call: TRBJ2-1
v_call: TRBV7-8
cdr3_aa: CASSLQGEQFF

d_call: NA
j_call: TRBJ1-1
v_call: TRBV6-6
cdr3_aa: CASSSEGGEAFF

d_call: NA
j_call: TRBJ2-5
v_call: TRBV7-6
cdr3_aa: CASSPTRNPQETQYF

d_call: NA
j_call: TRBJ2-7
v_call: TRBV5-1
cdr3_aa: CASSSEGGEQYF

d_call: TRBD2
j_call: TRBJ2-7
v_call: TRBV4-1
cdr3_aa: CASSQDQRGVYYEQYF

d_call: TRBD1
j_call: TRBJ1-2
v_call: TRBV18
cdr3_aa: CASSQGQGADGYTF

d_call: NA
j_call: TRBJ2-3
v_call: TRBV18
cdr3_aa: CASSPPTSDTQYF

d_call: TRBD2
j_call: TRBJ2-5
v_call: TRBV7-2
cdr3_aa: CASSLSASGRETQYF

d_call: TRBD2
j_call: TRBJ2-3
v_call: TRBV6-5
cdr3_aa: CASSYSGTSGADTQYF

d_call: NA
j_call: TRBJ1-1
v_call: TRBV29-1
cdr3_aa: CSAIGAGQVTEAFF

d_call: NA
j_call: TRBJ1-1
v_call: TRBV18
cdr3_aa: CASSPQQLGKDEAFF